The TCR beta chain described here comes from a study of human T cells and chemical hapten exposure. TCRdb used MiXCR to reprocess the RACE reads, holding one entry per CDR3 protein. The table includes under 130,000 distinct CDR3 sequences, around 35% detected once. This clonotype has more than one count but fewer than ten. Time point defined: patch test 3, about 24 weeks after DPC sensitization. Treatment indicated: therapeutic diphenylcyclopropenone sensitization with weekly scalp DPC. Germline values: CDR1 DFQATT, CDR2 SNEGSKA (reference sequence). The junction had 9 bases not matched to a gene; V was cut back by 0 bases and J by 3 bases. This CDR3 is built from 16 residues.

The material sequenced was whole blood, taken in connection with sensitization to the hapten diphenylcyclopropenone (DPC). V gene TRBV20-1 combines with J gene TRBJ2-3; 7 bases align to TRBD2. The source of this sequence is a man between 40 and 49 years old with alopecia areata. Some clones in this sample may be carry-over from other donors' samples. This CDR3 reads CSARDTASGLTDTQYF. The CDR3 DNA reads TGCAGTGCTAGAGATACGGCTAGCGGTCTTACAGATACGCAGTATTTT.